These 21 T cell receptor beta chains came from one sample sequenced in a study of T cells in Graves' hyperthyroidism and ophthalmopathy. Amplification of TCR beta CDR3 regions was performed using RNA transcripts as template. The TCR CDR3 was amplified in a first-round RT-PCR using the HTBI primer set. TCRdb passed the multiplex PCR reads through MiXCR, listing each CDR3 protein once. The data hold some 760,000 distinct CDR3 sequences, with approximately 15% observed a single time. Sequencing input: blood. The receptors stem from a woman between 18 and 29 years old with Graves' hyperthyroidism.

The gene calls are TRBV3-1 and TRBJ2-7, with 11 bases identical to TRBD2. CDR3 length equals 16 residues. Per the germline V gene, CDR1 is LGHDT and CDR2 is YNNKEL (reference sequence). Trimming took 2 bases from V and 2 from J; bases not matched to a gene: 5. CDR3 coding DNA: TGTGCCAGCAGCCAAAGCCCGGGACTAGCGGCCTACGAGCAGTACTTC. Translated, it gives CASSQSPGLAAYEQYF.

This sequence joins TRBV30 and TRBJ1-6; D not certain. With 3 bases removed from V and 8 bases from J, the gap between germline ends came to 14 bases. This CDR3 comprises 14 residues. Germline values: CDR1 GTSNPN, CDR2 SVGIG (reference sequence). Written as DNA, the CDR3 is TGTGCCTGGAGGGGCCCGATAGGCTATTCACCCCTCCACTTT. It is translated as CAWRGPIGYSPLHF.

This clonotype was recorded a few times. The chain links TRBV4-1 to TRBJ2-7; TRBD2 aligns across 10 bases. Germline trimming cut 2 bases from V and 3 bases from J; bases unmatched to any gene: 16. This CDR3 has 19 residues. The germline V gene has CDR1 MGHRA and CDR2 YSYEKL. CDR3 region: CASSQILAGVPLLHYEQYF. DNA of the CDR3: TGCGCCAGCAGCCAAATCCTAGCGGGAGTCCCCCTACTACACTACGAGCAGTACTTC.

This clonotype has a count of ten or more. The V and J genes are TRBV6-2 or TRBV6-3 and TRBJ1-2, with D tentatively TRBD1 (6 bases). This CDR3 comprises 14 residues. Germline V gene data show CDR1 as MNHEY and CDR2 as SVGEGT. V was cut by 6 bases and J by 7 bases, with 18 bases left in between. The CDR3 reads CASRTGIFLLGYTF. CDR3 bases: TGTGCCAGCAGAACAGGGATTTTTCTTCTTGGCTACACCTTC.

The CDR3 DNA reads as TGTGCCAGCAGTGAAATACCCCGACTAGCGGGAGTAGTTACAGGGGCCAAAAACATTCAGTACTTC. Translating it yields CASSEIPRLAGVVTGAKNIQYF. V is TRBV6-1 and J is TRBJ2-4, with 12 bases lining up with TRBD2. The junction had 18 bases not matched to a gene; V was cut back by 2 bases and J by 1 base. Germline loops: CDR1 MNHNS, CDR2 SASEGT. The length of the CDR3 is 22 residues.

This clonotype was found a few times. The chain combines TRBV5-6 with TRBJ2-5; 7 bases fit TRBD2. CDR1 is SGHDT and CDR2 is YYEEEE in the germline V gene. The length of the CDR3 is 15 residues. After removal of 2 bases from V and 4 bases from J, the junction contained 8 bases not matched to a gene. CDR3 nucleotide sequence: TGTGCCAGCAGCTTAGAACGGGAGGACGGAGAGACCCAGTACTTC. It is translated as CASSLEREDGETQYF.

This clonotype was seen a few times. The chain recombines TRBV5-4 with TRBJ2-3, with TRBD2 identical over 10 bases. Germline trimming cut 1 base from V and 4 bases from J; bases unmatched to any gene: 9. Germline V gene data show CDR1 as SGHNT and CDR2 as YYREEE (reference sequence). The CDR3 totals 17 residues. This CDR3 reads CASSLKASGSRADTQYF. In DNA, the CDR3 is TGTGCCAGCAGCTTGAAGGCTAGCGGGAGTCGGGCAGATACGCAGTATTTT.

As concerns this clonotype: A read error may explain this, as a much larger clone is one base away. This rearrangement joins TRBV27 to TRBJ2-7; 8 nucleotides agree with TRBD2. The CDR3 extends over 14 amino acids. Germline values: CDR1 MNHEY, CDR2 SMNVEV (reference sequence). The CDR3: CASSETGRAYEQHF. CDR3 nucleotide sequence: TGTGCCAGCAGTGAGACCGGGAGGGCCTACGAGCAGCACTTC.

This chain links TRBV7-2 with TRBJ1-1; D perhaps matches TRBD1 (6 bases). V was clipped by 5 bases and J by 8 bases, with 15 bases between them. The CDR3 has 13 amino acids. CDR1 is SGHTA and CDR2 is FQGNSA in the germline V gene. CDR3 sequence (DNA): TGTGCCAGCAGCCAACAGGGTGGGGGCGAAGCTTTCTTT. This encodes CASSQQGGGEAFF.

The CDR3 region has the DNA TGCAGTGCTAGAGACGTTACCGGGACTAGCGGGAGAGCAGTCGGCGGCGGTGAGCAGTTCTTC. Encoded protein: CSARDVTGTSGRAVGGGEQFF. The chain carries TRBV20-1 and TRBJ2-1; 14 bases are a match to TRBD2. The CDR3 is made up of 21 amino acids. Trimming cost V 0 bases and J 9 bases; bases outside gene matches: 22. In germline, CDR1 is DFQATT, CDR2 SNEGSKA (reference sequence).

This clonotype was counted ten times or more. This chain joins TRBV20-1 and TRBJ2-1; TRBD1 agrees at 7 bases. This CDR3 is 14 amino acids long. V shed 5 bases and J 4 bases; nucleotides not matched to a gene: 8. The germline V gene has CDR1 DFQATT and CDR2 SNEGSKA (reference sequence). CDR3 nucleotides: TGCAGTGCTGACCCGGGACAGCTTTACAATGAGCAGTTCTTC. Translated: CSADPGQLYNEQFF.

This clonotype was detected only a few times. DNA of the CDR3: TGTGCCAGCGGGCCAGATACGCAGTATTTT. Translated: CASGPDTQYF. The chain has TRBV28 and TRBJ2-3; D unclear. V lost 8 bases to trimming and J lost 4 bases, with 4 bases between them. From germline, CDR1 is MDHEN and CDR2 SYDVKM. The CDR3 length is 10 residues.

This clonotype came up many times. CDR3 DNA sequence: TGTGCCACCGGAGGCAACACTGAAGCTTTCTTT. Its translation: CATGGNTEAFF. The V and J genes are TRBV28 and TRBJ1-1, with no clear D. Per the germline V gene, CDR1 is MDHEN and CDR2 is SYDVKM. CDR3 length: 11 residues. The germline V and J ends were trimmed by 10 bases and 2 bases, with 8 bases remaining between them.

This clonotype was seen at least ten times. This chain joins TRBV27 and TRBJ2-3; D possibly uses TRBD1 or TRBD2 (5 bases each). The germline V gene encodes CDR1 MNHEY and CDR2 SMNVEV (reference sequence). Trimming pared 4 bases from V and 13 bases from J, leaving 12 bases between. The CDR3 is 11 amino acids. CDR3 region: CASSSYRDEYF. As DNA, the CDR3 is TGTGCCAGCAGTTCGTACCGGGACGAGTATTTT.

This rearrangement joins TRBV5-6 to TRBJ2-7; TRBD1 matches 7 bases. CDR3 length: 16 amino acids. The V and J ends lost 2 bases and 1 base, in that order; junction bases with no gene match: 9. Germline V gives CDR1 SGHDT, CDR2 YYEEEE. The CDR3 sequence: CASSFWGTEASYEQYF. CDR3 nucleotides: TGTGCCAGCAGCTTTTGGGGGACAGAAGCTTCCTACGAGCAGTACTTC. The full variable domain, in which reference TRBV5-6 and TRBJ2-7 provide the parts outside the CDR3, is DAGVTQSPTHLIKTRGQQVTLRCSPKSGHDTVSWYQQALGQGPQFIFQYYEEEERQRGNFPDRFSGHQFPNYSSELNVNALLLGDSALYLCASSFWGTEASYEQYFGPGTRLTVT.

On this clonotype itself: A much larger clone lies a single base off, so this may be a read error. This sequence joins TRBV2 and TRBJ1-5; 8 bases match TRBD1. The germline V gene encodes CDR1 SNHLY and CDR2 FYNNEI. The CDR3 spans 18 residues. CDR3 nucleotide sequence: TGTGCCAGCAGAGCTGGACAGGGTATTCTTTTTAGCAATCAGCCCCGGCATTTT. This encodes CASRAGQGILFSNQPRHF.

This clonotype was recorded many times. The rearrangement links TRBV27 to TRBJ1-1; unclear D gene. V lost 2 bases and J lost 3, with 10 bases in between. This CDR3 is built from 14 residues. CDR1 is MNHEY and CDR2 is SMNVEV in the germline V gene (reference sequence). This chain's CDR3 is CASSLLALHTEAFF. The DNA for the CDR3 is TGTGCCAGCAGTTTACTGGCGTTGCACACTGAAGCTTTCTTT.

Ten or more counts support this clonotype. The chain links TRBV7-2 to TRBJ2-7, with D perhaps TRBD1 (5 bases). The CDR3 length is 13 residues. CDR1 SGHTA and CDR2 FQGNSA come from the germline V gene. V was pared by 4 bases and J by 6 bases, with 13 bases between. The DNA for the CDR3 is TGTGCCAGCAGCTCCTCCCCAGGGCCCGAGCAGTACTTC. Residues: CASSSSPGPEQYF.

The CDR3 region has the DNA TGTGCCACCAATACAGGGAATAGTGCATACACCTTC. This encodes CATNTGNSAYTF. V is TRBV15 and J is TRBJ1-2; D perhaps matches TRBD1 (6 bases). Per germline, CDR1 LNHNV and CDR2 YYDKDF (reference sequence). Trimming stripped 7 bases from V and 11 bases from J, with 17 bases between. The CDR3 spans 12 residues.

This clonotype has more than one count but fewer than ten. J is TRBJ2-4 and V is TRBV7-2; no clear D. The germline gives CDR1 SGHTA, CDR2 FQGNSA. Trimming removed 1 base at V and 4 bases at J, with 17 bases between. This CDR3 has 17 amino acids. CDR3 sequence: CASSLGGLAAHKNIQYF. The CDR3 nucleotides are TGTGCCAGCAGCTTAGGGGGTTTGGCAGCCCATAAAAACATTCAGTACTTC.

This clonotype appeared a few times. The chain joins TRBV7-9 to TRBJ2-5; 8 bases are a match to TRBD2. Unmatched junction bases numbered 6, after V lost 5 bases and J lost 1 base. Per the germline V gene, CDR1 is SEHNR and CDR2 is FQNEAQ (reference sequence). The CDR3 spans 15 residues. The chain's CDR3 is CASSPEREIQETQYF. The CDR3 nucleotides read TGTGCCAGCAGCCCCGAGCGGGAGATCCAAGAGACCCAGTACTTC.